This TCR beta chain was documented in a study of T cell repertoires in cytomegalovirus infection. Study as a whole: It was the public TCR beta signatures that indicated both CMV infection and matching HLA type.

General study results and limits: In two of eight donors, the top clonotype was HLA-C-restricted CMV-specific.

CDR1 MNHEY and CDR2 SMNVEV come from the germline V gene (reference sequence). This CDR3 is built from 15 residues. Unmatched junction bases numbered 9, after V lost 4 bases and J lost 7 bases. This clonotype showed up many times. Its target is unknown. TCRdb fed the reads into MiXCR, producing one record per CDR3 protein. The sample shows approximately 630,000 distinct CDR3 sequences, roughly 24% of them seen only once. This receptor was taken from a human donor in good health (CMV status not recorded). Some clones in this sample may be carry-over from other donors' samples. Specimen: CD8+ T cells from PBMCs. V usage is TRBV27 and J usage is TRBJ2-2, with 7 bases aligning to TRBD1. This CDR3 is CASSSHRGYDGELFF. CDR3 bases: TGTGCCAGCAGTTCCCACAGGGGATATGACGGGGAGCTGTTTTTT.